One sample yielded the 26 T cell receptor beta chains listed below, sequenced in a study of identifying expanded T cells in peripheral blood. Generated by immunoSEQ multiplex PCR, the TCRdb table keeps only in-frame clones and is missing some. The table has some 95,000 clones, 70% to 90% seen once. The sample comprised blood. These receptors all stem from a person aged 18 to 75 in good health.

V usage is TRBV7-9 and J usage is TRBJ2-7; 8 bases are shared with TRBD1. This CDR3 is built from 16 residues. Trimming took 5 bases from V and 7 from J; bases not matched to a gene: 16. CDR1 is SEHNR, CDR2 FQNEAQ, per germline (reference sequence). This CDR3 is CASSPRGQGTLWEQYF. For the CDR3, the DNA is TGTGCCAGCAGCCCCCGTGGACAGGGAACTCTGTGGGAGCAGTACTTC.

The V and J genes are TRBV19 and TRBJ2-3; no reliable D call. Trimming cost V 7 bases and J 4 bases, with 12 bases left between them. CDR1 and CDR2 (germline): LNHDA, SQIVND (reference sequence). The CDR3 spans 13 residues. The CDR3 coding sequence is TGTGCCAGTAAACCCCAGACCGCAGATACGCAGTATTTT. It translates to CASKPQTADTQYF.

V and J are TRBV29-1 and TRBJ1-2; 8 positions match TRBD1. V lost 6 bases and J lost 0; bases outside the gene matches: 12. The CDR3 has 16 amino acids. Germline values: CDR1 SQVTM, CDR2 ANQGSEA. The DNA for the CDR3 is TGCAGCGTACGTACAGGGGGTGACGATCCTAACTATGGCTACACCTTC. This codes for CSVRTGGDDPNYGYTF. Complete variable domain (other parts from reference TRBV29-1 and TRBJ1-2): SAVISQKPSRDICQRGTSLTIQCQVDSQVTMMFWYRQQPGQSLTLIATANQGSEATYESGFVIDKFPISRPNLTFSTLTVSNMSPEDSSIYLCSVRTGGDDPNYGYTFGSGTRLTVV.

J is TRBJ2-7 and V is TRBV13, with a weak D call TRBD1 (6 bases). Germline V gene sequence: CDR1 PRHDT, CDR2 FYEKMQ (reference sequence). Trimming shortened V by 5 bases and J by 1 base, and 12 bases separated the two germline ends. This CDR3 is 14 amino acids long. The CDR3: CASSKRTVSYEQYF. As DNA, the CDR3 is TGTGCCAGCAGCAAAAGGACAGTTTCCTACGAGCAGTACTTC.

The chain joins TRBV6-6 to TRBJ2-4, with D possibly matching TRBD1 (6 bases). The CDR3 runs to 14 residues. The V end lost 5 bases, the J end lost 8 bases, and 16 bases lay between the germline ends. Germline lookup yields CDR1 MNHNY and CDR2 SVGAGI (reference sequence). The DNA for the CDR3 is TGTGCCAGCAGTCAAAAAATCGAGGGGGACATTCAGTACTTC. Its protein product is CASSQKIEGDIQYF.

The genes are TRBV5-1 and TRBJ1-2; possibly TRBD1 for D (6 bases). V lost 1 base and J 8 bases, leaving 12 bases between the germline ends. Germline CDR1 SGHRS, CDR2 YFSETQ. CDR3 size: 13 residues. The CDR3 is CASSLTGMYGYTF. The CDR3 nucleotides are TGCGCCAGCAGCTTGACAGGGATGTACGGCTACACCTTC.

The J gene is TRBJ2-7, the V gene TRBV19; 7 nucleotides match TRBD1. CDR1 and CDR2 from the germline V gene are LNHDA and SQIVND (reference sequence). Losses at the gene ends were 4 bases for V and 6 bases for J; bases not matched to a gene: 6. The length of the CDR3 is 13 residues. The chain's CDR3 is CASSKAPGGEQYF. The CDR3 DNA sequence: TGTGCCAGTAGTAAGGCCCCAGGGGGCGAGCAGTACTTC.

CDR3 region: CASSQRLSSGKNEQFF. The CDR3 DNA follows: TGTGCCAGCAGCCAAAGGTTGTCTAGCGGGAAAAATGAGCAGTTCTTC. This chain links TRBV7-9 with TRBJ2-1; 9 nucleotides align to TRBD2. Germline CDR1 and CDR2: SEHNR and FQNEAQ (reference sequence). Losses at the gene ends were 5 bases for V and 7 bases for J; bases not matched to a gene: 12. The CDR3 extends over 16 amino acids.

This chain joins TRBV7-2 and TRBJ2-3; possible D gene TRBD1, 5 bases. There are 13 residues in the CDR3. The germline CDR1 and CDR2 sequences are SGHTA and FQGNSA. V lost 4 bases and J lost 9, with 14 bases in between. The CDR3 DNA reads TGTGCCAGCAGCTCACGAGCTGCAGGGACGCAGTATTTT. Translated: CASSSRAAGTQYF.

The chain employs TRBV7-9 and TRBJ1-2; D not resolved. Germline V gives CDR1 SEHNR, CDR2 FQNEAQ (reference sequence). The V and J ends lost 3 bases and 5 bases respectively, with 22 bases between them. The CDR3 has 17 residues. CDR3 nucleotides: TGTGCCAGCAGCTTTAAAGGTGCAGTTGGGCACCTATATGGCTACACCTTC. Protein sequence: CASSFKGAVGHLYGYTF.

J is TRBJ1-4 and V is TRBV4-2; 7 bases fit TRBD1. Trimming took 4 bases from V and 7 from J; bases not matched to a gene: 6. The germline gives CDR1 LGHNA, CDR2 YNFKEQ. This CDR3 has 14 residues. CDR3: CASSPGGSVEKLFF. Here the CDR3 DNA reads TGTGCCAGCAGCCCAGGGGGGAGCGTTGAAAAACTGTTTTTT.

J is TRBJ2-1 and V is TRBV13, with no clear D. The CDR3 is 12 residues long. The V end lost 4 bases, the J end lost 8 bases, and 9 bases lay between the germline ends. Germline loops: CDR1 PRHDT, CDR2 FYEKMQ (reference sequence). DNA of the CDR3: TGTGCCAGCAGCTCACCATTGTATGAGCAGTTCTTC. Protein sequence: CASSSPLYEQFF.

The chain couples TRBV5-1 to TRBJ1-2; D uncertain. The CDR3 consists of 12 residues. Germline CDR1 reads SGHRS; CDR2 reads YFSETQ. Trimming removed 5 bases at V and 1 base at J, with 6 bases between. CDR3 residues: CASRDGNYGYTF. CDR3 nucleotide sequence: TGCGCCAGCAGGGACGGTAACTATGGCTACACCTTC.

V usage is TRBV10-3 and J usage is TRBJ2-7; D ambiguous. Between the trimmed V and J ends, which lost 0 bases and 3 bases, there was a span of 18 bases. This CDR3 has 17 residues. Germline V gene lookup returns CDR1 ENHRY and CDR2 SYGVKD. Here the CDR3 reads CAISESHLFPGHYEQYF. The DNA of the CDR3 is TGTGCCATCAGTGAGTCTCACCTTTTCCCGGGCCACTACGAGCAGTACTTC.

This clone was recorded once. Other DNA sequences in the sample encode the same CDR3. The chain joins TRBV13 to TRBJ2-1, with D uncertain. V was pared by 4 bases and J by 6 bases, with 7 bases between. This CDR3 is built from 12 residues. From germline, CDR1 is PRHDT and CDR2 FYEKMQ (reference sequence). The CDR3 protein is CASSYRRNEQFF. The CDR3 nucleotides are TGTGCCAGCAGCTATAGGCGCAATGAGCAGTTCTTC.

The V call is TRBV5-1, the J call TRBJ1-2, with 8 positions matching TRBD1. The V and J ends lost 4 bases and 5 bases, in that order; junction bases with no gene match: 10. The germline V gene encodes CDR1 SGHRS and CDR2 YFSETQ. This CDR3 has 15 amino acids. The CDR3 DNA follows: TGCGCCAGCAGCGTGGAATCTGGGACAGGATATGGCTACACCTTC. It encodes CASSVESGTGYGYTF.

With regard to this clone: Mismatch with germline at one junction end may stem from a read error. Other DNA sequences in this sample translate to the same CDR3. This chain connects TRBV7-3 to TRBJ1-2; D unresolved. Germline V gives CDR1 SGHTA, CDR2 FQGTGA. The CDR3 has 13 residues. CDR3 residues: CASSLTTAYGYTF. CDR3 nucleotides: TGCGCCAGCAGCTTAACCACAGCCTATGGCTACACCTTC. The variable domain in full, with the rest retrieved from reference TRBV7-3 and TRBJ1-2, is GAGVSQTPSNKVTEKGKYVELRCDPISGHTALYWYRQSLGQGPEFLIYFQGTGAADDSGLPNDRFFAVRPEGSVSTLKIQRTERGDSAVYLCASSLTTAYGYTFGSGTRLTVV.

The CDR3 region is CASSWTGTDTQYF. In DNA, the CDR3 is TGCGCCAGCAGCTGGACAGGCACAGATACGCAGTATTTT. The V gene is TRBV5-1, the J gene TRBJ2-3; weak D call: TRBD1 (6 bases). CDR1 is SGHRS, CDR2 YFSETQ, per germline. V was trimmed by 3 bases and J by 1 base, leaving 6 bases between them. CDR3 length: 13 residues.

This chain connects TRBV7-8 to TRBJ2-5; D ambiguous. The germline CDR1 and CDR2 sequences are SGHVS and FQNEAQ. V was pared by 5 bases and J by 0 bases, with 16 bases between. The CDR3 is made up of 16 amino acids. CDR3: CASSTRNQEYQETQYF. In DNA form, the CDR3 reads TGTGCCAGCAGCACCCGCAACCAGGAATACCAAGAGACCCAGTACTTC.

The chain uses TRBV6-5 and TRBJ2-1; 15 bases match TRBD2. Germline CDR1 is MNHEY and CDR2 is SVGAGI. This CDR3 has 15 residues. The V and J ends lost 10 bases and 3 bases, in that order; junction bases with no gene match: 4. The CDR3 reads CATPGLAGGYNEQFF. DNA of the CDR3: TGTGCCACCCCGGGACTAGCGGGGGGCTACAATGAGCAGTTCTTC.

The V call is TRBV2, the J call TRBJ1-1, with TRBD1 as a possible D gene (5 bases). The V end was cut by 8 bases, the J end by 2 bases, with 15 bases between. The CDR3 loop spans 14 amino acids. Germline lookup yields CDR1 SNHLY and CDR2 FYNNEI. The CDR3 protein is CASGMTAYNTEAFF. The CDR3 DNA reads as TGTGCCAGCGGTATGACAGCTTACAACACTGAAGCTTTCTTT.

This clone was counted once. V usage is TRBV19 and J usage is TRBJ2-1; D unclear. CDR3 length: 15 amino acids. Germline V lookup: CDR1 LNHDA, CDR2 SQIVND (reference sequence). The V and J ends lost 3 bases and 0 bases respectively, with 9 bases between them. The CDR3 nucleotides read TGTGCCAGTAGTATTATGGCAAGCTCCTACAATGAGCAGTTCTTC. Translating it yields CASSIMASSYNEQFF.

CDR3: CASSQDQSGIWRTGELFF. Here the CDR3 DNA reads TGCGCCAGCAGCCAAGATCAGTCGGGGATATGGAGAACCGGGGAGCTGTTTTTT. The chain couples TRBV4-1 to TRBJ2-2; D possibly corresponds to TRBD2 (5 bases). This CDR3 region has 18 residues. Germline assignment: CDR1 MGHRA and CDR2 YSYEKL. Trimming removed 0 bases from V and 5 bases from J, with 19 bases in between.

V gene TRBV10-1 combines with J gene TRBJ1-1; D remains unclear. V lost 6 bases to trimming and J lost 6 bases, with 14 bases between them. The CDR3 is 13 amino acids. Germline V lookup: CDR1 WNHNN, CDR2 SYGVQD (reference sequence). DNA for the CDR3: TGCGCCAGCAGGGCAGAGAAAACGGCTGAAGCTTTCTTT. Its translation is CASRAEKTAEAFF.

This chain links TRBV11-3 with TRBJ2-1; possibly TRBD2 for D (6 bases). The CDR3 is 16 residues long. Germline V gene sequence: CDR1 SGHNT, CDR2 YENEEA. With 1 base removed from V and 3 bases from J, the gap between germline ends came to 13 bases. CDR3 in amino acids: CASSLGGRELYNEQFF. In nucleotides, the CDR3 is TGTGCCAGCAGCTTAGGGGGACGGGAGCTCTACAATGAGCAGTTCTTC.

The J gene is TRBJ1-4, the V gene TRBV4-2, with 7 bases fitting TRBD1. In germline, CDR1 is LGHNA, CDR2 YNFKEQ. The CDR3 is 15 amino acids. The J segment lost 3 bases and the V segment lost 3 bases, leaving 4 bases of the junction unmatched. For the CDR3, the DNA is TGTGCCAGCAGCCAGCCACAGGGGCCTAATGAAAAACTGTTTTTT. Its protein is CASSQPQGPNEKLFF.